Reported below is one T cell receptor beta chain. These data originate in a study of blood T cell repertoires in COVID-19. After removal of 8 bases from V and 12 bases from J, the junction contained 13 bases not matched to a gene. From germline, CDR1 is SNHLY and CDR2 FYNNEI. This CDR3 has 14 amino acids. The assay was immunoSEQ multiplex PCR, and TCRdb's table has in-frame clones only and misses some. The data hold some 200,000 clones, with 75% to 90% observed a single time. The sequenced material came from peripheral blood. The rearrangement links TRBV2 to TRBJ2-7; 13 bases map to TRBD2. The clonotype was recovered from a woman aged 70-85 years with COVID-19, enrolled during active disease. CDR3 nucleotides: TGTGCCAGCCGCCTAGGACTAGCGGGAGACGGGGGGTACTTC. This encodes CASRLGLAGDGGYF.